This TCR beta chain comes out of a study of CD8 T cells in Susac syndrome (dated 2019 in TCRdb). About the study as a whole: Whether CD8+ T cell activation and differentiation in Susac syndrome was antigen driven was tested using repertoire sequencing. CD8+ T cell repertoire clonality was compared between more than 9 healthy donors, roughly 14 Susac syndrome patients and 15 multiple sclerosis patients. General study outcomes and caveats: The study acknowledged that relatively few individuals were included in the TCR sequencing and HLA analysis.

CDR1 MNHEY and CDR2 SMNVEV were looked up in the germline V gene (reference sequence). The CDR3 covers 13 residues, taking in both the cysteine and the phenylalanine. The read is trimmed to its CDR3 DNA, 39 bases read in frame from base 1. V ends up 5 bases short and J 5 bases short, with an unmatched junction base count of 6. RNA was extracted with the RNeasy kit and 0.5 to 1 ug was reverse transcribed using random hexamers. TCR beta CDR3 regions were amplified with the immunoSEQ multiplex PCR assay covering 54 Vbeta and 13 Jbeta segments. PCR amplification bias was corrected using a synthetic template baseline for primer optimization and computational correction. In the original analysis: Reads were assigned to V, D and J genes according to IMGT and analyzed in immunoSEQ Analyzer, with only productive sequences retained. Clonality was calculated as one minus the Shannon entropy normalized by log2 of the number of productive unique sequences. For each patient and control, public and private clones were evaluated within the 100 most prevalent clones. Susac-specific clones were defined as absent from healthy and MS cohorts, approximately 1,000 published viral clones and other ImmuneACCESS disease sequences. TCRdb reran the public reads through fastp at Q25 and MiXCR, keeping productive beta chains. When rows share a CDR3 protein, they turn into one entry using the most common DNA and genes. None of the V and J calls come from the authors' own analysis; TCRdb made them. In this sample the table shows approximately 280,000 distinct CDR3 sequences, around 84% of which occur a single time. 0.095% to 0.14% of the sample belongs to the ten largest clones.

Details on this clonotype: The antigen it recognizes is unknown. It has no much larger one-base neighbor in the sample; base qualities were not kept.

Peripheral blood CD8+ and CD4+ T cells from healthy donors, Susac syndrome patients and multiple sclerosis patients were profiled by high-throughput TCR beta sequencing. The multiple sclerosis controls were treatment-naive patients who had stable or active relapsing-remitting disease and met the revised McDonald criteria. CD8+ TEMRA cells were enriched by FACS, while bulk CD8+ and CD4+ T cells were purified by magnetic negative isolation. Blood was drawn into EDTA tubes, processed within 24 hours, and PBMCs were isolated by density gradient centrifugation. PBMCs intended for TCR sequencing were frozen in liquid nitrogen and were later thawed in a 37 degrees C water bath. Purity of sorted or isolated CD4+, CD8+ and CD8+ TEMRA cells was at least 90%.

The receptor chain draws on TRBV27 and TRBJ2-7, and 7 junction bases match TRBD1. The receptor's source is a human donor with multiple sclerosis. Sequencing was performed on CD8+ T cells from PBMCs. The CDR3 region: CASSVQGRDEQYF. The sequence in DNA is TGTGCCAGCAGTGTACAGGGGCGCGACGAGCAGTACTTC.